The clone carrying this TCR beta chain was counted once. Primers: 60 Vbeta forward and 13 Jbeta reverse. Clones were read by immunoSEQ multiplex PCR, and TCRdb kept only the in-frame ones, dropping some. The sample has approximately 98,000 clones, under 85% seen once. The data are from a study of cytomegalovirus exposure and HLA in healthy donors. Trimming at V came to 6 bases and at J to 8 bases, leaving 15 bases not matched to a gene. Germline assignment: CDR1 SNHLY and CDR2 FYNNEI. The CDR3 runs to 16 residues. The sample consisted of PBMCs. The clonotype originates from a man aged 18-30 years in good health and CMV-seropositive. The gene calls are TRBV2 and TRBJ2-1; TRBD2 agrees at 8 bases. CDR3 coding DNA: TGTGCCAGCAGCCCCAGACGCGGCGGGGGGAAACATGAGCAGTTCTTC. This translates into CASSPRRGGGKHEQFF.